The 9 T cell receptor beta chains below all came from one sample that was sequenced in a study of blood T cell repertoires in COVID-19. TCRdb keeps only in-frame clones here, not all; method: immunoSEQ multiplex PCR. In the table there are 91,000 or so clones, over 80% of which are singletons. What was sequenced was peripheral blood. The receptor source for this set is a woman aged 50 to 65 in a cohort sampled during active COVID-19.

This sequence joins TRBV6-1 and TRBJ2-3, with a possible D match to TRBD2 (5 bases). The V end was cut by 1 base, the J end by 2 bases, with 10 bases between. This CDR3 spans 15 amino acids. CDR1 is MNHNS, CDR2 SASEGT, per germline. CDR3 bases: TGTGCCAGCAGTGAAGAGATAGCGATCACAGATACGCAGTATTTT. Residues: CASSEEIAITDTQYF.

The rearrangement joins TRBV28 to TRBJ2-5, with TRBD2 identical over 7 bases. Germline V gene data show CDR1 as MDHEN and CDR2 as SYDVKM. J lost 4 bases, V lost 6 bases, and 8 bases had no gene match. The CDR3 has 14 amino acids. CDR3 sequence reads: CASRVTGEGETQYF. Written as DNA, the CDR3 is TGTGCCAGCAGGGTCACGGGGGAGGGAGAGACCCAGTACTTC.

The chain uses TRBV19 and TRBJ2-5; possible D gene TRBD2, 7 bases. The V end lost 3 bases, the J end lost 5 bases, and 13 bases lay between the germline ends. The CDR3 has 14 amino acids. Germline V gene data show CDR1 as LNHDA and CDR2 as SQIVND (reference sequence). The CDR3 loop reads CASSIRGASETQYF. DNA of the CDR3: TGTGCCAGTAGTATCCGGGGGGCCTCTGAGACCCAGTACTTC.

This clone has just one count. The chain links TRBV3-1 (or the pseudogene TRBV3-2) to TRBJ2-5; TRBD2 is a possible D gene (6 bases). This CDR3 has 16 amino acids. Germline loops: CDR1 LGHDT, CDR2 YNNKEL (reference sequence). V was trimmed by 1 base and J by 5 bases, leaving 17 bases between them. The CDR3 reads CASSQGLGSSWETQYF. Written as DNA, the CDR3 is TGTGCCAGCAGCCAAGGACTAGGATCAAGCTGGGAGACCCAGTACTTC.

This chain connects TRBV5-5 to TRBJ2-7, with TRBD2 matching 15 bases. The CDR3 contains 16 residues. The germline V gene encodes CDR1 SGHKS and CDR2 YYEKEE (reference sequence). V dropped 4 bases and J dropped 2; count of bases not matched to a gene: 4. CDR3 DNA: TGTGCCAGCAGCCCCGGACTAGCGGGAGGGCCCTACGAGCAGTACTTC. Its translation: CASSPGLAGGPYEQYF.

The J gene is TRBJ1-3, the V gene TRBV11-2, with 7 bases aligning to TRBD1. The CDR3 runs to 18 residues. Per germline, CDR1 SGHAT and CDR2 FQNNGV. The J segment lost 0 bases and the V segment lost 4 bases, leaving 12 bases of the junction unmatched. The CDR3 here is CASSSPGGSFSSGNTIYF. The CDR3 DNA reads TGTGCCAGCAGCTCCCCAGGGGGGAGTTTTAGCTCTGGAAACACCATATATTTT.

V gene TRBV7-9 combines with J gene TRBJ2-2, with unresolved D. The CDR3 contains 15 residues. V was clipped by 3 bases and J by 2 bases, with 10 bases between them. Per the germline V gene, CDR1 is SEHNR and CDR2 is FQNEAQ (reference sequence). The chain's CDR3 is CASSFAGPNTGELFF. DNA of the CDR3: TGTGCCAGCAGCTTCGCAGGCCCCAACACCGGGGAGCTGTTTTTT.

The chain joins TRBV5-1 to TRBJ2-1, with TRBD2 identical over 7 bases. Per germline, CDR1 SGHRS and CDR2 YFSETQ. The CDR3 is made up of 16 amino acids. Losses at the gene ends were 0 bases for V and 3 bases for J; bases not matched to a gene: 6. CDR3 loop: CASSLGTSLGYNEQFF. The CDR3 DNA is TGCGCCAGCAGCTTGGGGACTAGTTTAGGCTACAATGAGCAGTTCTTC.

V gene TRBV7-9 combines with J gene TRBJ2-7; tentatively, D is TRBD2 (6 bases). CDR3 length: 15 amino acids. V lost 4 bases and J lost 1, with 14 bases in between. In germline, CDR1 is SEHNR, CDR2 FQNEAQ (reference sequence). CDR3 loop: CASSSGGGVSYEQYF. The CDR3 nucleotides are TGTGCCAGCAGCTCCGGTGGCGGGGTATCCTACGAGCAGTACTTC.